The source of this T cell receptor (beta chain) is a study of blood T cell repertoires in COVID-19. Clones were sequenced by immunoSEQ multiplex PCR, and TCRdb holds only the in-frame ones, with some missing. The data show just over 650,000 clones, about nine tenths seen once. The V end was cut by 2 bases, the J end by 2 bases, with 13 bases between. Germline CDR1 and CDR2: SGHDN and FVKESK. The CDR3 spans 15 residues. The receptor was isolated from a woman aged 18-29 years with acute or convalescent COVID-19. Sequenced sample: peripheral blood. This sequence joins TRBV14 and TRBJ2-7; possibly TRBD2 for D (6 bases). CDR3 amino acids: CASSQRGTGPYEQYF. In DNA form, the CDR3 reads TGTGCCAGCAGCCAACGCGGGACCGGACCCTACGAGCAGTACTTC.